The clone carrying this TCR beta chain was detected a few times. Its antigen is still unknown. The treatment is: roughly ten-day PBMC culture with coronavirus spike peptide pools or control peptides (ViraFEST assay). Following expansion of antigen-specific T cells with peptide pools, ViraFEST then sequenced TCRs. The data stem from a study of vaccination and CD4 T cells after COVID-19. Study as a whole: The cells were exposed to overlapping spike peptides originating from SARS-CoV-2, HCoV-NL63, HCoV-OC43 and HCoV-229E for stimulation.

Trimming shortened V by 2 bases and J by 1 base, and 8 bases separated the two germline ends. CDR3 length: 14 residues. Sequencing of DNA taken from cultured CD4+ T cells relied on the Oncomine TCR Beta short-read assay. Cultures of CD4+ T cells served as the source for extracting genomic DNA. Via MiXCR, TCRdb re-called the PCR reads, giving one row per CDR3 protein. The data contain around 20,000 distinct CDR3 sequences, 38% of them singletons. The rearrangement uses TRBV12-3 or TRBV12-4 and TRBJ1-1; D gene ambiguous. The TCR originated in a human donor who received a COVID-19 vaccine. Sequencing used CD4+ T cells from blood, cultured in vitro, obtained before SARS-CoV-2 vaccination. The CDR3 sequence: CASSLRDTNTEAFF. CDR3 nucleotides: TGTGCCAGCAGTTTAAGAGACACGAACACTGAAGCTTTCTTT.